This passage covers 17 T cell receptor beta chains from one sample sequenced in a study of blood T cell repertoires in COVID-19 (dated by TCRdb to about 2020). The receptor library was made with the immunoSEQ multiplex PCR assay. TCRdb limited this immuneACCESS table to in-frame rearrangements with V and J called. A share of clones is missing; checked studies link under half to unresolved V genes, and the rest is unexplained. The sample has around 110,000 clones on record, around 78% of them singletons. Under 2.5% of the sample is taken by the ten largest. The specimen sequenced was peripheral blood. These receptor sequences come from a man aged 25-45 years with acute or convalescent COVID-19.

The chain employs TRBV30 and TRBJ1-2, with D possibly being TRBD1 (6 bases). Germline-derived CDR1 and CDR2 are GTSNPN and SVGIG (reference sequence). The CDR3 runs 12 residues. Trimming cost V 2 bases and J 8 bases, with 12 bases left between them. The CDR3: CAWSTGPHGYTF. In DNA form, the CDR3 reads TGTGCCTGGAGTACAGGGCCCCACGGCTACACCTTC.

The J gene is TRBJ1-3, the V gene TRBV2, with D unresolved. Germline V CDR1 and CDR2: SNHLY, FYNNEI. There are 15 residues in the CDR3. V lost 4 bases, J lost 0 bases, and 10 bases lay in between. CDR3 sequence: CASSAALPSGNTIYF. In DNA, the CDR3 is TGTGCCAGCAGTGCTGCCCTACCCTCTGGAAACACCATATATTTT. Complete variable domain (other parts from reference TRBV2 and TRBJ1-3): EPEVTQTPSHQVTQMGQEVILRCVPISNHLYFYWYRQILGQKVEFLVSFYNNEISEKSEIFDDQFSVERPDGSNFTLKIRSTKLEDSAMYFCASSAALPSGNTIYFGEGSWLTVV.

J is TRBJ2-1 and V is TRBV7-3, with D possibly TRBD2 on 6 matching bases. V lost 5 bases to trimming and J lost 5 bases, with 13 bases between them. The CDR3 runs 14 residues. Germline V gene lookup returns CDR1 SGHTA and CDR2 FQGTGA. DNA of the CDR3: TGTGCCAGCAGCGCGACGGGCGGGAACAATGAGCAGTTCTTC. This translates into CASSATGGNNEQFF.

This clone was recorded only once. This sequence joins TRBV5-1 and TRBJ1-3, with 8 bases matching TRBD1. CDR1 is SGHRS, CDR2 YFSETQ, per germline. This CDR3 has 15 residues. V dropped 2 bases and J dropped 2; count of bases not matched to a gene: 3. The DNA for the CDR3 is TGCGCCAGCAGCTTACAGGGGGAGGCTGGAAACACCATATATTTT. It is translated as CASSLQGEAGNTIYF.

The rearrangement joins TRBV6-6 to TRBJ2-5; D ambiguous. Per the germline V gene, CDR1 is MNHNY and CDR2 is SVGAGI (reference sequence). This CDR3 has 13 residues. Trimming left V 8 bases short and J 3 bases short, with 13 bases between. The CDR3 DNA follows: TGTGCCAGCGGGCGTGTACGAAAAGAGACCCAGTACTTC. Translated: CASGRVRKETQYF.

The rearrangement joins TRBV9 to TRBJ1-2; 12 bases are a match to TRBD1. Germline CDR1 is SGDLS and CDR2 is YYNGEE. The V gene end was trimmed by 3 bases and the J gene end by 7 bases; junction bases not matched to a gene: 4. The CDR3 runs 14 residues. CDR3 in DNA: TGTGCCAGCAGCGCGGGACAGGGGGCGAGTGGCTACACCTTC. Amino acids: CASSAGQGASGYTF.

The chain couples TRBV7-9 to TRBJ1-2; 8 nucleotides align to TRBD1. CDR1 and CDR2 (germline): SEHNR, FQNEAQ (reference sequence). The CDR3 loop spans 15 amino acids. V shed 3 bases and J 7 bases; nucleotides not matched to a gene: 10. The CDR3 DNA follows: TGTGCCAGCAGCTTCTTTCAGGGGGCAAGTGGTGGCTACACCTTC. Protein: CASSFFQGASGGYTF.

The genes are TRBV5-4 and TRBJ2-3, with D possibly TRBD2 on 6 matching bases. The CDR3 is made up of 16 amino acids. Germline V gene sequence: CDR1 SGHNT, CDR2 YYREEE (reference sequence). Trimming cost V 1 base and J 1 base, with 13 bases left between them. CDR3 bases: TGTGCCAGCAGCTTGTTGGGAAGGAGGGGCACAGATACGCAGTATTTT. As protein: CASSLLGRRGTDTQYF.

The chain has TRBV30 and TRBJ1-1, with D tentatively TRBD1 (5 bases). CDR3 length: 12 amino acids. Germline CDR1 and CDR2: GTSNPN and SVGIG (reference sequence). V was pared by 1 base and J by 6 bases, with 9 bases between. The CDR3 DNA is TGTGCCTGGAGTGCGGGACTCTCTGAAGCTTTCTTT. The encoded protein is CAWSAGLSEAFF.

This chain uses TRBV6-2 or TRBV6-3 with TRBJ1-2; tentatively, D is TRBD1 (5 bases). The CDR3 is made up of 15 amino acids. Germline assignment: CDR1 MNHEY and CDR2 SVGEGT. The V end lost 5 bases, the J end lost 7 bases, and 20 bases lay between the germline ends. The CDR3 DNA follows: TGTGCCAGCAGTAACCCCCGGTCAGGGTCGAGTGGCTACACCTTC. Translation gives CASSNPRSGSSGYTF.

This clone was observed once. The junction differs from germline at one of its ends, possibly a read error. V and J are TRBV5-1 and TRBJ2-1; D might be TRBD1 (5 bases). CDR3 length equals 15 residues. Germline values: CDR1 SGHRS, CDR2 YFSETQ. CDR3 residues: CASSLSQGLYSEQFF. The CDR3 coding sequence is TGCGCCAGCAGCTTAAGTCAGGGTCTATACAGTGAGCAGTTCTTC.

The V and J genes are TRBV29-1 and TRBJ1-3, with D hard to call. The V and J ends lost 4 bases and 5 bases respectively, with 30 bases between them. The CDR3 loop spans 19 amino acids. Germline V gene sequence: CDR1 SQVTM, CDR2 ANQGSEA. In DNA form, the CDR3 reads TGCAGCGTTGCGCCCGCTTCAAGTGATGCACTCAGACTCCGAAACACCATATATTTT. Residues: CSVAPASSDALRLRNTIYF.

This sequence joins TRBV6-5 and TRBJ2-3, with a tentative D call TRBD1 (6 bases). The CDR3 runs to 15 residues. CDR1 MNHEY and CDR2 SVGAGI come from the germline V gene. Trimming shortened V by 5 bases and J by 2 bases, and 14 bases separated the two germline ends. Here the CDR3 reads CASSTGSGATDTQYF. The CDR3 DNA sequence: TGTGCCAGCAGTACAGGGTCAGGGGCCACAGATACGCAGTATTTT.

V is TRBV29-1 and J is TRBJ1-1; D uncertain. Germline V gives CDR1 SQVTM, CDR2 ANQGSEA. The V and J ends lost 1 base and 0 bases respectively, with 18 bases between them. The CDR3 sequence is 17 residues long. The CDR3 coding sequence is TGCAGCGTTGAAGGAAGGGCCGCGGGATGGGTGAACACTGAAGCTTTCTTT. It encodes CSVEGRAAGWVNTEAFF.

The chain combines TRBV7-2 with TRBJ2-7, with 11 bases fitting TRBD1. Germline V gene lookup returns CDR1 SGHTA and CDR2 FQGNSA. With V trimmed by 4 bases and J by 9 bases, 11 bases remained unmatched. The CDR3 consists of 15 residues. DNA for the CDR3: TGTGCCAGCAGCTCTGGACAGGGGGCTCGTATGGGGCAGTACTTC. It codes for CASSSGQGARMGQYF.

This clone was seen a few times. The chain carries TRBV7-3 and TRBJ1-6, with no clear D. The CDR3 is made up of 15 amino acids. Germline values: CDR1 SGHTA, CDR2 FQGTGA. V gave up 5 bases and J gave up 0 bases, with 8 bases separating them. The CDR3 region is CASSRTSSYNSPLHF. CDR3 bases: TGTGCCAGCAGCAGAACGAGCTCCTATAATTCACCCCTCCACTTT.

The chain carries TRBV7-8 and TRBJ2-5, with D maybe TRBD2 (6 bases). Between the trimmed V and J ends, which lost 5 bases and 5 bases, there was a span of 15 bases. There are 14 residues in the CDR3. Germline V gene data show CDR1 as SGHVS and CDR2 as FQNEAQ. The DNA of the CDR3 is TGTGCCAGCAGCCTCCGTTTCGGAGGGGAGACCCAGTACTTC. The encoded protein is CASSLRFGGETQYF.